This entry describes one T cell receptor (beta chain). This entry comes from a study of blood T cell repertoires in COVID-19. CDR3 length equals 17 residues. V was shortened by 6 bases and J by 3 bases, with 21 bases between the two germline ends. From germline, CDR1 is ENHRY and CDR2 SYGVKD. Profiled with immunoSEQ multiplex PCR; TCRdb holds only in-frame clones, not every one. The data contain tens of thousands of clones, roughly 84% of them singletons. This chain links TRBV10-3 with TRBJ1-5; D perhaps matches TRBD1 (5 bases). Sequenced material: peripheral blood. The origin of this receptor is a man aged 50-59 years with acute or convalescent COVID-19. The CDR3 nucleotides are TGTGCCATCAGCCCGAGACAGACCAACGAACTCAATCAGCCCCAGCATTTT. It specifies CAISPRQTNELNQPQHF.